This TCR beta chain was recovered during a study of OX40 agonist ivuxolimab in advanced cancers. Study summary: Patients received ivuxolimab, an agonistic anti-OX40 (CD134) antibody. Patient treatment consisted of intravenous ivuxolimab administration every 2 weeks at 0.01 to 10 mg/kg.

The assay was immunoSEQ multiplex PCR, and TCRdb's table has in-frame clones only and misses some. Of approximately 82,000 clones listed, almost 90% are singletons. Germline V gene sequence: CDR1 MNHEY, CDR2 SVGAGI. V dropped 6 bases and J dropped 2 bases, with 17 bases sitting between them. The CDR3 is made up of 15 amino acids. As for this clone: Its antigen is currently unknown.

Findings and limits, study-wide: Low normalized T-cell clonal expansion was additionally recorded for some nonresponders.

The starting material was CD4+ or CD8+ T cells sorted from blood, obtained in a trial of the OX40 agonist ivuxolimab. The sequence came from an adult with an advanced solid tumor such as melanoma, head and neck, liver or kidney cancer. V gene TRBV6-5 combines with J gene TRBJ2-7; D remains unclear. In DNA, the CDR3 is TGTGCCAGCAGACCCTACTCCGCGAATACCTACGAGCAGTACTTC. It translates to CASRPYSANTYEQYF.